One sample yielded the 10 T cell receptor beta chains listed below, sequenced in a study of response to subunit inactivated influenza vaccine. TCRdb recomputed calls from the RT-PCR reads with MiXCR, one row per CDR3 protein. This sample carries about 520,000 distinct CDR3 sequences, approximately 24% of them seen once, and the ten largest clones take under 2.5%. The starting material was CD4+ T cells sorted from PBMCs, obtained more than 4 days after vaccination. The source is a man in his forties or fifties who received an inactivated influenza vaccine.

The V gene is TRBV29-1, the J gene TRBJ2-7, with 10 positions matching TRBD1. The CDR3 runs to 13 residues. In germline, CDR1 is SQVTM, CDR2 ANQGSEA. With V trimmed by 2 bases and J by 6 bases, 4 bases remained unmatched. The CDR3 DNA follows: TGCAGCGTTGAAATCGGGACAGGGGTCGAGCAGTACTTC. It encodes CSVEIGTGVEQYF.

The chain has TRBV5-5 and TRBJ2-2; the D is unclear. The CDR3 has 15 residues. Trimming pared 0 bases from V and 1 base from J, leaving 7 bases between. Germline CDR1 SGHKS, CDR2 YYEKEE (reference sequence). The CDR3 region has the DNA TGTGCCAGCAGCTTGGTTTTCCAGAACACCGGGGAGCTGTTTTTT. Protein sequence: CASSLVFQNTGELFF.

This chain links TRBV4-2 with TRBJ2-7; no clear D gene. In germline, CDR1 is LGHNA, CDR2 YNFKEQ. V was clipped by 1 base and J by 1 base, with 11 bases between them. The CDR3 has 15 residues. DNA for the CDR3: TGTGCCAGCAGCCAAGTAAAAGGATCTTCCTACGAGCAGTACTTC. Protein: CASSQVKGSSYEQYF.

The chain combines TRBV5-1 with TRBJ1-2, with no clear D. V shed 0 bases and J shed 0 bases, with 12 bases lying between them. The germline V gene has CDR1 SGHRS and CDR2 YFSETQ. The CDR3 length is 16 residues. Here the CDR3 reads CASSLVFGTTNYGYTF. CDR3 bases: TGCGCCAGCAGCTTGGTTTTTGGAACCACTAACTATGGCTACACCTTC.

In its sample, this clonotype was seen a few times. The chain couples TRBV29-1 to TRBJ1-1, with a tentative D call TRBD1 (6 bases). This CDR3 comprises 14 residues. V shed 8 bases and J shed 6 bases, with 22 bases lying between them. The germline V gene encodes CDR1 SQVTM and CDR2 ANQGSEA. The CDR3 bases are TGCAGCACGATCCGGACAGATCCTGGGGCTGAAGCTTTCTTT. It codes for CSTIRTDPGAEAFF.

The chain carries TRBV5-1 and TRBJ2-5, with a tentative D call TRBD1 (5 bases). Germline-derived CDR1 and CDR2 are SGHRS and YFSETQ. Trimming shortened V by 3 bases and J by 5 bases, and 8 bases separated the two germline ends. CDR3 size: 12 residues. Here the CDR3 DNA reads TGCGCCAGCAGCTGGAACAGGGAGACCCAGTACTTC. Translation gives CASSWNRETQYF.

V and J are TRBV10-3 and TRBJ2-1, with 11 bases aligning to TRBD2. This CDR3 spans 17 amino acids. V lost 6 bases, J lost 0 bases, and 7 bases stayed unmatched. The germline CDR1 and CDR2 sequences are ENHRY and SYGVKD. CDR3 residues: CAIRGTSGTLSYNEQFF. The CDR3 bases are TGTGCCATCAGAGGGACTAGCGGTACCCTCTCCTACAATGAGCAGTTCTTC.

The CDR3 loop reads CAISPDSRSYEQYF. In nucleotides, the CDR3 is TGTGCCATCAGTCCTGACAGCCGCTCCTACGAGCAGTACTTC. This chain joins TRBV10-3 and TRBJ2-7; a possible D gene is TRBD1 (5 bases). CDR3 length: 14 amino acids. The V gene lost 5 bases and the J gene lost 0 bases, with 11 bases spanning the gap. Germline V gives CDR1 ENHRY, CDR2 SYGVKD.

This clonotype was counted a few times. The chain has TRBV20-1 and TRBJ2-7, with D uncertain. CDR3 length: 13 amino acids. V was trimmed by 1 base and J by 7 bases, leaving 14 bases between them. Germline values: CDR1 DFQATT, CDR2 SNEGSKA (reference sequence). Written as DNA, the CDR3 is TGCAGTGCTAGAGCTACCGGGTCCTGGGAGCAGTACTTC. Translation: CSARATGSWEQYF.

This chain uses TRBV5-1 with TRBJ2-7, with D uncertain. The germline V and J ends were trimmed by 0 bases and 0 bases, with 7 bases remaining between them. Germline CDR1 reads SGHRS; CDR2 reads YFSETQ. This CDR3 contains 14 residues. CDR3: CASSLDTHSYEQYF. The CDR3 nucleotides are TGCGCCAGCAGCTTGGACACACACTCCTACGAGCAGTACTTC.